This TCR beta chain is from a study of OX40 agonist ivuxolimab in advanced cancers. Overall study context: There were three patients with partial responses, one having hepatocellular carcinoma and two cutaneous melanoma. Study conclusions and caveats: CD4+ and CD8+ T cells in blood underwent clonal expansion by week 6 at 0.1 to 3.0 mg/kg.

A note on this clone: Its antigen is not known.

The repertoire was sequenced with immunoSEQ multiplex PCR; TCRdb's copy has only in-frame clones and lacks some. The sample contains over 60,000 clones, approximately 78% of which appear only once. V lost 6 bases, J lost 7 bases, and 13 bases lay in between. Germline assignment: CDR1 MNHNY and CDR2 SVGAGI (reference sequence). The CDR3 has 14 residues. This material consisted of CD4+ or CD8+ T cells sorted from blood, taken in a trial of the OX40 agonist ivuxolimab. The chain couples TRBV6-6 to TRBJ1-6; no clear D. The receptor was isolated from an adult with an advanced solid tumor such as melanoma, head and neck, liver or kidney cancer. The CDR3 coding sequence is TGTGCCAGCAGAACGTGGACGGTCAATTCACCCCTCCACTTT. It is translated as CASRTWTVNSPLHF.